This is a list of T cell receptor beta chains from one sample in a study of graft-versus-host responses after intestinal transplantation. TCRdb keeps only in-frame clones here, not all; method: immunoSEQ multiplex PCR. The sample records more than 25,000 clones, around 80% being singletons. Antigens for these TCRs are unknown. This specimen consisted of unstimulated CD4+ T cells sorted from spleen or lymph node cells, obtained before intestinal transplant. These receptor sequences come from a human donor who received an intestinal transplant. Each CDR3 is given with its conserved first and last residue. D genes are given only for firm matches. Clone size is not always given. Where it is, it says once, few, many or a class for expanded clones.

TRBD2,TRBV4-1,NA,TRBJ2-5,CASSQVTSGGAETQYF,TGCGCCAGCAGCCAAGTAACTAGCGGGGGGGCGGAGACCCAGTACTTC
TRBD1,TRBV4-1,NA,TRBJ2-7,CASSRKRRWTGSYEQYF,TGCGCCAGCAGTCGGAAACGACGGTGGACAGGGTCCTACGAGCAGTACTTC
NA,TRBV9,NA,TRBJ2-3,CASSALLFTDTQYF,TGTGCCAGCAGCGCCCTCCTTTTCACAGATACGCAGTATTTT
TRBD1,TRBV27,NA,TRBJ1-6,CASSWTGKDSPLHF,TGTGCCAGCAGTTGGACAGGGAAGGATTCACCCCTCCACTTT
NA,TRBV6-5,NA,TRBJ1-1,CASSLLGGDTEAFF,TGTGCCAGCAGTTTGCTGGGGGGCGACACTGAAGCTTTCTTT
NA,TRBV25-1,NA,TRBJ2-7,CASSEYGRGPYEQYF,TGTGCCAGCAGTGAATATGGCAGGGGCCCGTACGAGCAGTACTTC
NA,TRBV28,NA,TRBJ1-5,CASSLSGLTQPQHF,TGTGCCAGCAGTTTAAGCGGGCTGACTCAGCCCCAGCATTTT
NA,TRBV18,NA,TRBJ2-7,CASSRLEGPYEQYF,TGTGCCAGCTCGCGTTTGGAAGGGCCTTACGAGCAGTACTTC
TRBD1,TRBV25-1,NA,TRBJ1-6,CASSEGAGFGTDNSPLHF,TGTGCCAGCAGTGAAGGTGCTGGTTTCGGGACAGATAATTCACCCCTCCACTTT
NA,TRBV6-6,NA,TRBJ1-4,CASSYGTTNEKLFF,TGTGCCAGCAGTTACGGGACAACTAATGAAAAACTGTTTTTT
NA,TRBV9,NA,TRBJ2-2,CASSPTSSANTGELFF,TGTGCCAGCAGCCCCACTAGCTCCGCGAACACCGGGGAGCTGTTTTTT
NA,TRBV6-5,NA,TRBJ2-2,CASSYTVRLLGGELFF,TGTGCCAGCAGTTACACAGTCAGGTTGTTGGGCGGGGAGCTGTTTTTT
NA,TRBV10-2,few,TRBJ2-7,CASRDDHEQYF,TGCGCCAGCAGGGACGACCACGAGCAGTACTTC
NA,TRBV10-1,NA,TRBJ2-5,CATTETQYF,TGCGCCACAACAGAGACCCAGTACTTC
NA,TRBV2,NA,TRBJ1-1,CASSDHRVGTEAFF,TGTGCCAGCAGTGATCACAGGGTGGGCACTGAAGCTTTCTTT
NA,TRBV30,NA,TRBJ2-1,CAWSASPYNEQFF,TGTGCCTGGAGTGCATCCCCCTACAATGAGCAGTTCTTC
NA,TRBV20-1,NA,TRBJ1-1,CSARDRRGAFF,TGCAGTGCTAGAGATCGGAGGGGAGCTTTCTTT
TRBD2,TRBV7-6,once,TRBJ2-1,CASSTSGGAGYNEQFF,TGTGCCAGCAGCACTAGCGGGGGGGCGGGCTACAATGAGCAGTTCTTC
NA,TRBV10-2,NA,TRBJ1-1,CASSESTGDLGTEAFF,TGCGCCAGCAGTGAGTCGACGGGGGACCTGGGCACTGAAGCTTTCTTT
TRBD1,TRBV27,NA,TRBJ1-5,CASSSGTGNQPQHF,TGTGCCAGCAGTTCCGGGACAGGGAATCAGCCCCAGCATTTT
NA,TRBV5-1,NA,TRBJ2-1,CASSPIRGASNEQFF,TGCGCCAGCAGCCCCATCAGGGGGGCATCCAATGAGCAGTTCTTC
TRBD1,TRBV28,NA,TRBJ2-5,CATVRTGRKETQYF,TGTGCCACCGTCAGGACAGGTCGAAAAGAGACCCAGTACTTC
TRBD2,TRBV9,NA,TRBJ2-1,CASSGSGSSYNEQFF,TGTGCCAGCAGCGGTAGCGGGAGCTCCTACAATGAGCAGTTCTTC
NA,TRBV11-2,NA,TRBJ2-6,CASSLVLGLSGANVLTF,TGTGCCAGCAGCTTAGTTCTAGGGCTCTCTGGGGCCAACGTCCTGACTTTC
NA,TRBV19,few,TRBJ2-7,CASSIEEGRSEQYF,TGTGCCAGTAGTATAGAGGAGGGGAGAAGTGAGCAGTACTTC
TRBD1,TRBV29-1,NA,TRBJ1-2,CSVAQGDRGHGYTF,TGCAGCGTCGCCCAAGGGGACAGAGGACATGGCTACACCTTC
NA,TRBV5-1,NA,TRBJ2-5,CASSLSQEEQETQYF,TGCGCCAGCAGCTTGTCCCAGGAGGAACAAGAGACCCAGTACTTC
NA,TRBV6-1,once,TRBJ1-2,CASSEGNRYGYTF,TGTGCCAGCAGTGAAGGGAATCGCTATGGCTACACCTTC
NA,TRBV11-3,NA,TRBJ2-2,CASSSKGPSTGELFF,TGTGCCAGCAGCTCCAAAGGACCTTCTACCGGGGAGCTGTTTTTT
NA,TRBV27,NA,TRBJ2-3,CASTPTSTDTQYF,TGTGCCAGCACTCCCACTAGCACAGATACGCAGTATTTT
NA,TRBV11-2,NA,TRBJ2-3,CASSPNPRTDTQYF,TGTGCCAGCAGCCCGAACCCCCGCACAGATACGCAGTATTTT
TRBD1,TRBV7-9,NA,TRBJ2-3,CASIQTGGATDTQYF,TGTGCCAGCATCCAAACAGGGGGCGCTACAGATACGCAGTATTTT
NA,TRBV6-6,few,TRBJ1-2,CASSTGVRGYTF,TGTGCCAGCAGTACGGGGGTACGTGGCTACACCTTC
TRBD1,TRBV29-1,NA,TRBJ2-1,CSAPGQGRNEQFF,TGCAGCGCCCCGGGACAGGGACGCAATGAGCAGTTCTTC
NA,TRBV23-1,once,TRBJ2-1,CASQYRRLAPIYNEQFF,TGCGCCAGCCAGTACAGGAGACTCGCCCCGATCTACAATGAGCAGTTCTTC
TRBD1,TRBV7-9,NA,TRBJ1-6,CVSSLGQGYNSPLHF,TGTGTCAGCAGCTTAGGACAGGGGTATAATTCACCCCTCCACTTT
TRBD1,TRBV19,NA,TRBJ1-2,CASRIGTGEYYGYTF,TGTGCCAGTAGGATCGGGACAGGGGAGTACTATGGCTACACCTTC
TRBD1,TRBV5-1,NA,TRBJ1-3,CASSGQGGPGNTIYF,TGCGCCAGCAGCGGCCAGGGGGGGCCAGGAAACACCATATATTTT
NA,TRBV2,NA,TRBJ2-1,CASRSGAYSYNEQFF,TGTGCCAGCAGATCCGGGGCCTACTCCTACAATGAGCAGTTCTTC
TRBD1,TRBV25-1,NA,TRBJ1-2,CASRGQGSYGYTF,TGTGCCAGCAGGGGACAGGGGAGCTATGGCTACACCTTC
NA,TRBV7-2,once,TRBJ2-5,CASGQIRLGDQYF,TGTGCCAGCGGTCAGATCCGCCTAGGTGACCAGTACTTC
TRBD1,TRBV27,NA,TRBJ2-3,CASSLLRGGLGSGLNTQYF,TGTGCCAGCAGTTTATTGAGAGGGGGCCTAGGGTCAGGGCTTAATACGCAGTATTTT
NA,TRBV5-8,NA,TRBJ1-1,CASSIQDMNTEAFF,TGTGCCAGCAGCATACAGGACATGAACACTGAAGCTTTCTTT
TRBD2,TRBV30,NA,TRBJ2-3,CARSGSVKDTQYF,TGTGCCCGGAGCGGGAGTGTGAAAGATACGCAGTATTTT
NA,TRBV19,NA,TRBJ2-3,CASSENPRTDTQYF,TGTGCCAGTAGCGAGAACCCTCGGACAGATACGCAGTATTTT
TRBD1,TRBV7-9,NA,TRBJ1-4,CASSRPGGEKLFF,TGTGCCAGCAGCCGACCAGGGGGCGAAAAACTGTTTTTT
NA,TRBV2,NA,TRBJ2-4,CASSNTGGRTVLAKNIQYF,TGTGCCAGCAGTAACACCGGGGGCAGGACAGTTCTAGCCAAAAACATTCAGTACTTC
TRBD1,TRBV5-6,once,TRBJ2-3,CASSPDRGRVDTQYF,TGTGCCAGCAGCCCCGACAGGGGTCGTGTGGATACGCAGTATTTT
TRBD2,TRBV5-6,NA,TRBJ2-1,CASSSRLARTYNEQFF,TGTGCCAGCAGCTCCCGACTAGCGAGGACCTACAATGAGCAGTTCTTC
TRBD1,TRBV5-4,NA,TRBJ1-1,CASSVVGQGARYTEAFF,TGTGCCAGCAGCGTAGTCGGACAGGGGGCTCGATACACTGAAGCTTTCTTT
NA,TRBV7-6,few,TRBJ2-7,CASSITGTSREQYF,TGTGCCAGCAGCATAACAGGGACATCGCGCGAGCAGTACTTC
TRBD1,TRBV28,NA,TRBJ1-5,CASRRTGTLNQPQHF,TGTGCCAGCCGAAGGACAGGGACGCTCAATCAGCCCCAGCATTTT